These 23 T cell receptor beta chains were sequenced from one sample in a study of T-cell reconstitution after alpha-beta-depleted transplantation in children. The authors prepared the TCRbeta library with unique molecular identifiers. One entry per CDR3 protein results from TCRdb running MiXCR on the PCR reads. This sample has hundreds of thousands of distinct CDR3 sequences, with less than 15% found just once. Sequences were derived from PBMCs, sampled before TCRalphabeta/CD19-depleted stem cell transplant. The receptors stem from a girl aged 2-15 years with congenital amegakaryocytic thrombocytopenia, due to receive a stem cell transplant.

The chain has TRBV30 and TRBJ1-3; D gene uncertain. CDR1 and CDR2 from the germline V gene are GTSNPN and SVGIG (reference sequence). The CDR3 runs 16 residues. Trimming removed 0 bases at V and 0 bases at J, with 12 bases between. The CDR3 coding sequence is TGTGCCTGGAGTGTTCAAGCGGGGTTCTCTGGAAACACCATATATTTT. Its protein product is CAWSVQAGFSGNTIYF.

This clonotype was seen ten or more times. The chain carries TRBV5-1 and TRBJ1-1; D not certain. This CDR3 contains 12 residues. The germline CDR1 and CDR2 sequences are SGHRS and YFSETQ. V dropped 0 bases and J dropped 11 bases, with 11 bases sitting between them. CDR3 loop: CASSLVGSDAFF. The CDR3, as DNA: TGCGCCAGCAGCTTGGTAGGTTCCGATGCTTTCTTT.

V is TRBV9 and J is TRBJ1-2, with TRBD1 matching 7 bases. Germline V gene sequence: CDR1 SGDLS, CDR2 YYNGEE. The CDR3 loop spans 13 amino acids. The V and J ends lost 3 bases and 4 bases, in that order; junction bases with no gene match: 3. The CDR3 is CASSAGQSYGYTF. As DNA, the CDR3 is TGTGCCAGCAGCGCGGGACAGAGCTATGGCTACACCTTC.

The chain carries TRBV20-1 and TRBJ1-1, with D possibly matching TRBD1 (6 bases). The germline V gene has CDR1 DFQATT and CDR2 SNEGSKA (reference sequence). The CDR3 loop spans 12 amino acids. Here the CDR3 DNA reads TGCAGAGCCTCCGGGGGCCATGATGGGGCTTTCTTT. Translated, it gives CRASGGHDGAFF.

This clonotype showed up many times. The genes are TRBV10-3 and TRBJ1-1; unclear D gene. Trimming removed 4 bases from V and 5 bases from J, with 8 bases in between. Germline V CDR1 and CDR2: ENHRY, SYGVKD. The CDR3 is made up of 12 amino acids. The CDR3 DNA follows: TGTGCCATCAGTGCAACAGAGACTGAAGCTTTCTTT. This translates into CAISATETEAFF.

This clonotype has more than one count but fewer than ten. The rearrangement joins TRBV7-3 to TRBJ2-2, with 10 bases matching TRBD2. The CDR3 is made up of 18 amino acids. After removal of 5 bases from V and 4 bases from J, the junction contained 13 bases not matched to a gene. Germline V gene lookup returns CDR1 SGHTA and CDR2 FQGTGA. In DNA, the CDR3 is TGTGCCAGCAGCCCCCCCCTAGCGGGAGTTTTCGGCACCGGGGAGCTGTTTTTT. It encodes CASSPPLAGVFGTGELFF.

This chain joins TRBV7-9 and TRBJ2-1, with TRBD2 identical over 9 bases. This CDR3 has 17 residues. Germline CDR1 SEHNR, CDR2 FQNEAQ (reference sequence). With V trimmed by 4 bases and J by 4 bases, 11 bases remained unmatched. The CDR3 protein is CASSSALAGTLYNEQFF. The CDR3 DNA reads TGTGCCAGCAGCTCCGCGCTAGCGGGGACTCTGTACAATGAGCAGTTCTTC.

This clonotype has more than one count but fewer than ten. The rearrangement links TRBV13 to TRBJ2-1; D perhaps matches TRBD2 (6 bases). Germline-derived CDR1 and CDR2 are PRHDT and FYEKMQ (reference sequence). Trimming removed 3 bases from V and 2 bases from J, with 14 bases in between. The CDR3 extends over 16 amino acids. The CDR3 DNA reads as TGTGCCAGCAGCTTCCGGGGACTCCCGCCCTACAATGAGCAGTTCTTC. Its protein is CASSFRGLPPYNEQFF.

This clonotype was observed many times. V usage is TRBV7-6 and J usage is TRBJ2-3; no reliable D call. Germline V lookup: CDR1 SGHVS, CDR2 FNYEAQ. The CDR3 has 16 amino acids. The V gene lost 2 bases and the J gene lost 0 bases, with 12 bases spanning the gap. In nucleotides, the CDR3 is TGTGCCAGCAGCTTAAGTTTAAGGGCTAGCACAGATACGCAGTATTTT. Encoded protein: CASSLSLRASTDTQYF.

This clonotype has a count of ten or more. This chain connects TRBV4-1 to TRBJ1-2; D not resolved. The ends were cut back, 4 bases at V and 7 bases at J, with 13 bases in the middle. The germline V gene has CDR1 MGHRA and CDR2 YSYEKL. This CDR3 spans 13 amino acids. Here the CDR3 reads CASSPSRGLGYTF. The CDR3 region has the DNA TGCGCCAGCAGCCCATCGAGAGGGCTTGGCTACACCTTC.

This clonotype was seen a handful of times. This sequence joins TRBV20-1 and TRBJ2-1, with TRBD2 matching over 12 bases. V lost 5 bases to trimming and J lost 10 bases; unmatched junction nucleotides: 9. Germline values: CDR1 DFQATT, CDR2 SNEGSKA (reference sequence). The CDR3 length is 14 residues. In DNA form, the CDR3 reads TGCAGTGCTCTAGCGGGAGGGCGGCTTGGAGAGCAGTTCTTC. Residues: CSALAGGRLGEQFF.

This clonotype has more than one count but fewer than ten. This chain connects TRBV18 to TRBJ2-5; D uncertain. Germline V gene sequence: CDR1 KGHSH, CDR2 LQKENI. V lost 0 bases and J 1 base, leaving 12 bases between the germline ends. The CDR3 totals 16 residues. The CDR3 reads CASSPPFEWSQETQYF. CDR3 sequence (DNA): TGTGCCAGCTCACCACCTTTTGAATGGAGCCAAGAGACCCAGTACTTC. The full variable domain, its missing parts supplied by reference TRBV18 and TRBJ2-5, is NAGVMQNPRHLVRRRGQEARLRCSPMKGHSHVYWYRQLPEEGLKFMVYLQKENIIDESGMPKERFSAEFPKEGPSILRIQQVVRGDSAAYFCASSPPFEWSQETQYFGPGTRLLVL.

The gene calls are TRBV2 and TRBJ2-2, with D unresolved. The CDR3 loop spans 14 amino acids. Germline V gives CDR1 SNHLY, CDR2 FYNNEI. V was cut by 4 bases and J by 4 bases, with 10 bases left in between. The CDR3 here is CASSVVFSTGELFF. The CDR3 DNA is TGTGCCAGCAGTGTAGTCTTTAGCACCGGGGAGCTGTTTTTT.

The chain carries TRBV7-9 and TRBJ2-1; 7 positions agree with TRBD1. The V gene's germline CDR1 is SEHNR and CDR2 FQNEAQ (reference sequence). Trimming removed 5 bases from V and 12 bases from J; junction bases left unmatched: 7. This CDR3 is built from 12 residues. As DNA, the CDR3 is TGTGCCAGCAGCCTCACGTCAGGGGGGCAGTTCTTC. Amino acids: CASSLTSGGQFF.

This clonotype appeared many times. The chain combines TRBV11-2 with TRBJ1-1; D is perhaps TRBD1 (6 bases). With 2 bases removed from V and 11 bases from J, the gap between germline ends came to 12 bases. The CDR3 length is 12 residues. The germline V gene encodes CDR1 SGHAT and CDR2 FQNNGV. The CDR3: CASSLQGYVAFF. The CDR3 bases are TGTGCCAGCAGCTTACAGGGGTACGTCGCTTTCTTT.

The gene calls are TRBV29-1 and TRBJ2-2, with D perhaps matching TRBD1 (6 bases). The CDR3 sequence is 16 residues long. The V end lost 3 bases, the J end lost 3 bases, and 17 bases lay between the germline ends. Germline CDR1 and CDR2: SQVTM and ANQGSEA. CDR3 sequence (DNA): TGCAGCGTTGATCGTCTTAAGGCAGGGGACACCGGGGAGCTGTTTTTT. Translated, it gives CSVDRLKAGDTGELFF.

A few counts support this clonotype. The rearrangement links TRBV5-1 to TRBJ2-2; 15 bases match TRBD2. With V trimmed by 7 bases and J by 1 base, 5 bases remained unmatched. This CDR3 has 17 residues. Germline V CDR1 and CDR2: SGHRS, YFSETQ. DNA of the CDR3: TGCGCCAGCTCCAGGACTAGCGGGAGGGGGAACACCGGGGAGCTGTTTTTT. Translation: CASSRTSGRGNTGELFF.

This clonotype showed up many times. The V call is TRBV28, the J call TRBJ2-5; the match to TRBD1 covers 9 bases. This CDR3 region has 13 residues. J gave up 5 bases and V 6 bases, and 4 bases lay outside the gene matches. The germline V gene has CDR1 MDHEN and CDR2 SYDVKM. The CDR3 region has the DNA TGTGCCAGCAGACAGGGGGCGTTTGAGACCCAGTACTTC. This sequence encodes CASRQGAFETQYF. Based on the CDR3 plus reference TRBV28 and TRBJ2-5, the full variable domain is DVKVTQSSRYLVKRTGEKVFLECVQDMDHENMFWYRQDPGLGLRLIYFSYDVKMKEKGDIPEGYSVSREKKERFSLILESASTNQTSMYLCASRQGAFETQYFGPGTRLLVL.

Details on this clonotype: This may be a read error: a much more frequent sequence differs by one nucleotide. V gene TRBV4-2 combines with J gene TRBJ2-1, with TRBD2 as a possible D gene (6 bases). CDR1 and CDR2 (germline): LGHNA, YNFKEQ. V lost 4 bases and J 6 bases, leaving 19 bases between the germline ends. The CDR3 contains 16 residues. This CDR3 reads CASSLYSRESANEQFF. In DNA, the CDR3 is TGTGCCAGCAGCCTCTATTCTCGGGAGTCGGCCAATGAGCAGTTCTTC.

This chain uses TRBV20-1 with TRBJ2-1; 8 bases map to TRBD2. Germline CDR1 reads DFQATT; CDR2 reads SNEGSKA (reference sequence). The CDR3 runs to 15 residues. Trimming at V came to 3 bases and at J to 9 bases, leaving 13 bases not matched to a gene. The CDR3 here is CSASIPSGGGGEQFF. Written as DNA, the CDR3 is TGCAGTGCTAGCATTCCGAGCGGGGGTGGGGGTGAGCAGTTCTTC.

The chain has TRBV4-2 and TRBJ2-7, with D perhaps TRBD2 (5 bases). The CDR3 length is 15 residues. Trimming left V 5 bases short and J 4 bases short, with 18 bases between. The germline gives CDR1 LGHNA, CDR2 YNFKEQ. CDR3 protein: CASSSESLGGYEQYF. The CDR3 DNA follows: TGTGCCAGCAGCTCCGAAAGTCTAGGAGGTTACGAGCAGTACTTC.

This clonotype has a count of ten or more. The CDR3 DNA reads TGTGCCACGACCCGAGAACAGGAAAACTACGAGCAGTACTTC. Amino acid sequence: CATTREQENYEQYF. The chain recombines TRBV10-3 with TRBJ2-7; D might be TRBD1 (5 bases). This CDR3 is 14 amino acids long. Trimming removed 10 bases at V and 3 bases at J, with 19 bases between. Germline CDR1 is ENHRY and CDR2 is SYGVKD.

The chain couples TRBV12-3 or TRBV12-4 to TRBJ2-4, with TRBD2 identical over 7 bases. V trimming: 7 bases; J trimming: 3 bases; junction bases outside the gene matches: 12. CDR3 size: 16 residues. CDR3 coding DNA: TGTGCCAGCACCTTGGGGGGGGGATTGGACAAAAACATTCAGTACTTC. It encodes CASTLGGGLDKNIQYF.